The 24 T cell receptor beta chains below were found in one sample sequenced in a study of cytomegalovirus exposure and HLA in healthy donors. Profiled with immunoSEQ multiplex PCR; TCRdb holds only in-frame clones, not every one. The table records 200,000 to 250,000 clones, about 87% of them present only once. Sequencing input: PBMCs. The receptor source for this set is a man aged 18-30 years in good health and CMV-seronegative.

Here the CDR3 reads CASSEGQANEKLFF. In nucleotides, the CDR3 is TGTGCCAGCAGTGAGGGACAGGCTAATGAAAAACTGTTTTTT. J is TRBJ1-4 and V is TRBV28, with 8 bases fitting TRBD1. Germline CDR1 MDHEN, CDR2 SYDVKM. J was trimmed by 3 bases and V by 5 bases; bases with no gene match: 2. This CDR3 contains 14 residues.

This rearrangement joins TRBV7-8 to TRBJ2-2, with 7 bases matching TRBD2. The junction had 15 bases not matched to a gene; V was cut back by 5 bases and J by 3 bases. The CDR3 has 18 residues. Germline CDR1 and CDR2: SGHVS and FQNEAQ. DNA for the CDR3: TGTGCCAGCAGCCCCACCCGTCGACTAGCACTGGACACCGGGGAGCTGTTTTTT. It is translated as CASSPTRRLALDTGELFF.

The chain uses TRBV27 and TRBJ2-2; a weak D match, TRBD1 (6 bases). Germline CDR1 reads MNHEY; CDR2 reads SMNVEV (reference sequence). Trimming took off 5 bases at V and 4 bases at J, with 11 bases between the two ends. The CDR3 loop spans 14 amino acids. The CDR3 reads CASSITGPTGELFF. The CDR3 DNA follows: TGTGCCAGCAGTATCACAGGGCCCACCGGGGAGCTGTTTTTT.

The chain combines TRBV2 with TRBJ2-7, with D unresolved. The V and J ends lost 0 bases and 7 bases respectively, with 10 bases between them. This CDR3 has 13 amino acids. The germline V gene has CDR1 SNHLY and CDR2 FYNNEI. The CDR3 DNA is TGTGCCAGCAGTGAAGCGCTCGGTAGAGAGCAGTACTTC. As protein: CASSEALGREQYF.

V and J are TRBV27 and TRBJ1-1; perhaps TRBD1 as D (5 bases). The CDR3 has 14 residues. V lost 3 bases to trimming and J lost 8 bases, with 16 bases between them. Per germline, CDR1 MNHEY and CDR2 SMNVEV (reference sequence). The CDR3 loop reads CASSFSWGESEAFF. In nucleotides, the CDR3 is TGTGCCAGCAGTTTTTCTTGGGGGGAGTCGGAAGCTTTCTTT.

V gene TRBV29-1 combines with J gene TRBJ2-7, with D possibly TRBD1 on 8 matching bases. The CDR3 runs 14 residues. Trimming removed 4 bases from V and 2 bases from J, with 15 bases in between. Germline assignment: CDR1 SQVTM and CDR2 ANQGSEA. The CDR3: CSVALQGGTYEQYF. The CDR3 DNA sequence: TGCAGCGTTGCCTTACAGGGGGGGACCTACGAGCAGTACTTC.

This clone has just one count. The chain couples TRBV5-1 to TRBJ2-3, with 12 bases fitting TRBD2. This CDR3 is built from 16 residues. V was pared by 5 bases and J by 4 bases, with 8 bases of the junction left unmatched. Germline-derived CDR1 and CDR2 are SGHRS and YFSETQ. The CDR3 DNA sequence: TGCGCCAGCAGTCGCCGACTAGCGGGAGATCCAGATACGCAGTATTTT. This gives the protein CASSRRLAGDPDTQYF.

CDR3 amino acids: CASSLSGGLGTDTQYF. CDR3 bases: TGTGCCAGCAGCCTTAGCGGGGGACTCGGCACAGATACGCAGTATTTT. The chain has TRBV4-2 and TRBJ2-3, with 9 bases that match TRBD2. V shed 4 bases, J shed 1 base, and the junction held 6 bases outside the gene matches. The CDR3 runs to 16 residues. Germline CDR1 LGHNA, CDR2 YNFKEQ.

The chain combines TRBV28 with TRBJ2-7; D might be TRBD2 (7 bases). CDR3 length: 14 residues. The V gene's germline CDR1 is MDHEN and CDR2 SYDVKM. V was shortened by 7 bases and J by 3 bases, with 16 bases between the two germline ends. CDR3 DNA: TGTGCCAGCAACGCACAGGGAGGGGTCTACGAGCAGTACTTC. Encoded protein: CASNAQGGVYEQYF.

The chain joins TRBV7-9 to TRBJ1-2, with unresolved D. Germline V gene data show CDR1 as SEHNR and CDR2 as FQNEAQ (reference sequence). V lost 1 base, J lost 0 bases, and 9 bases lay in between. The CDR3 totals 15 residues. CDR3 bases: TGTGCCAGCAGCTTAGACCTACGAGCTAACTATGGCTACACCTTC. Translated: CASSLDLRANYGYTF. The full variable domain, completed using reference TRBV7-9 and TRBJ1-2, is DTGVSQNPRHKITKRGQNVTFRCDPISEHNRLYWYRQTLGQGPEFLTYFQNEAQLEKSRLLSDRFSAERPKGSFSTLEIQRTEQGDSAMYLCASSLDLRANYGYTFGSGTRLTVV.

This chain links TRBV7-2 with TRBJ1-6, with 7 positions matching TRBD1. Germline CDR1 SGHTA, CDR2 FQGNSA. Germline trimming cut 4 bases from V and 7 bases from J; bases unmatched to any gene: 4. CDR3 length equals 14 residues. DNA of the CDR3: TGTGCCAGCAGCTCGACAGGGCTCAATTCACCCCTCCACTTT. Translation: CASSSTGLNSPLHF.

This chain joins TRBV19 and TRBJ1-2; 7 positions agree with TRBD1. Germline CDR1 and CDR2: LNHDA and SQIVND (reference sequence). There are 12 residues in the CDR3. V trimming: 5 bases; J trimming: 5 bases; junction bases outside the gene matches: 2. This chain's CDR3 is CASSSQGYGYTF. The DNA for the CDR3 is TGTGCCAGTAGTTCACAGGGGTATGGCTACACCTTC.

In nucleotides, the CDR3 is TGTGCCAGCAGACCCCTACAGGGCACGGCCAATGAAAAACTGTTTTTT. This gives the protein CASRPLQGTANEKLFF. The chain carries TRBV28 and TRBJ1-4; TRBD1 might be the D (6 bases). V gave up 6 bases and J gave up 5 bases, with 19 bases separating them. The CDR3 length is 16 residues. The germline CDR1 and CDR2 sequences are MDHEN and SYDVKM.

This chain's CDR3 is CSAEGRQGSFF. Written as DNA, the CDR3 is TGCAGCGCCGAGGGGCGACAGGGATCTTTCTTT. The V gene is TRBV29-1, the J gene TRBJ1-1, with TRBD1 matching over 7 bases. Germline V gives CDR1 SQVTM, CDR2 ANQGSEA. Trimming removed 7 bases from V and 12 bases from J; junction bases left unmatched: 11. The CDR3 loop spans 11 amino acids.

The chain links TRBV27 to TRBJ2-7; 10 nucleotides line up with TRBD2. CDR3 length: 17 residues. CDR1 and CDR2 (germline): MNHEY, SMNVEV (reference sequence). The trim removed 3 bases at V and 2 bases at J, leaving 10 bases unmatched. For the CDR3, the DNA is TGTGCCAGCAGTTTGTTGAGGGTAGGACTAGCGGCCTACGAGCAGTACTTC. It translates to CASSLLRVGLAAYEQYF.

This chain joins TRBV14 and TRBJ1-5; D gene ambiguous. V was pared by 5 bases and J by 7 bases, with 12 bases between. Germline CDR1 and CDR2: SGHDN and FVKESK. CDR3 size: 13 residues. CDR3 coding DNA: TGTGCCAGCAGCAAGAACTCTAACCAGCCCCAGCATTTT. It encodes CASSKNSNQPQHF.

The chain joins TRBV27 to TRBJ2-5, with D tentatively TRBD1 (6 bases). Trimming removed 7 bases at V and 4 bases at J, with 22 bases between. This CDR3 has 16 residues. Germline values: CDR1 MNHEY, CDR2 SMNVEV (reference sequence). CDR3 protein: CASKKGWQGLGETQYF. DNA for the CDR3: TGTGCCAGCAAGAAAGGATGGCAGGGGTTGGGAGAGACCCAGTACTTC.

The chain is built from TRBV28 and TRBJ2-7, with TRBD1 as a possible D gene (7 bases). Germline V CDR1 and CDR2: MDHEN, SYDVKM. The CDR3 length is 15 residues. V was cut by 3 bases and J by 7 bases, with 19 bases left in between. CDR3 sequence reads: CASSFYDRDSREQYF. Here the CDR3 DNA reads TGTGCCAGCAGTTTCTATGACAGGGACTCCCGGGAGCAGTACTTC.

J is TRBJ2-3 and V is TRBV4-3; no clear D. This CDR3 has 14 amino acids. V was clipped by 1 base and J by 8 bases, with 13 bases between them. CDR1 LGHNA and CDR2 YSLEER come from the germline V gene. The CDR3 protein is CASSQGVLLSTQYF. The CDR3, as DNA: TGCGCCAGCAGCCAAGGGGTATTACTAAGTACGCAGTATTTT.

This rearrangement joins TRBV5-3 to TRBJ2-7; D remains unclear. TRBV5-3 is an ORF; its function is uncertain. V gave up 1 base and J gave up 2 bases, with 7 bases separating them. The CDR3 covers 13 residues. CDR3 loop: CARSLLRTYEQYF. The CDR3 DNA is TGTGCCAGAAGCTTGCTCAGGACCTACGAGCAGTACTTC.

This chain links TRBV4-1 with TRBJ1-2; TRBD1 agrees at 7 bases. The CDR3 extends over 15 amino acids. V shed 1 base and J 8 bases; nucleotides not matched to a gene: 10. The germline V gene has CDR1 MGHRA and CDR2 YSYEKL. CDR3 region: CASSQGLQGLYGYTF. Written as DNA, the CDR3 is TGCGCCAGCAGCCAAGGGTTACAGGGGTTATACGGCTACACCTTC.

This clone is categorized as medium-sized (0.01 to 0.1%). The genes are TRBV29-1 and TRBJ1-1; 7 nucleotides align to TRBD1. There are 18 residues in the CDR3. J lost 4 bases, V lost 0 bases, and 17 bases had no gene match. Germline assignment: CDR1 SQVTM and CDR2 ANQGSEA. CDR3 protein: CSVEEGIGTELRGTEAFF. The CDR3 coding sequence is TGCAGCGTTGAAGAGGGAATAGGGACAGAGCTTCGGGGCACTGAAGCTTTCTTT.

The chain links TRBV4-1 to TRBJ1-1; 9 nucleotides line up with TRBD1. CDR3 length: 14 amino acids. Per the germline V gene, CDR1 is MGHRA and CDR2 is YSYEKL. V shed 0 bases, J shed 10 bases, and the junction held 6 bases outside the gene matches. The CDR3 DNA reads TGCGCCAGCAGCCAAGATTGGGGACAGGGCATAGCTTTCTTT. Protein product: CASSQDWGQGIAFF.

This rearrangement joins TRBV7-2 to TRBJ2-7, with TRBD2 as a possible D gene (6 bases). The CDR3 runs to 15 residues. V lost 3 bases and J 1 base, leaving 13 bases between the germline ends. CDR1 and CDR2 from the germline V gene are SGHTA and FQGNSA. The CDR3 loop is CASSLRGTDSYEQYF. In nucleotides, the CDR3 is TGTGCCAGCAGCTTGCGCGGGACTGATTCCTACGAGCAGTACTTC.